This is a list of T cell receptor beta chains from one sample in a study of CD8+ T cells in alopecia areata. TCRdb's copy holds only in-frame clones and misses some; the assay was immunoSEQ multiplex PCR. The sample has about 180,000 clones, 59% seen once. The sample consisted of CD4+ T cells sorted from blood, taken at week 0. The source is a human donor with alopecia areata. The CDR3 runs from the conserved cysteine through the conserved F or W. D genes are given only for firm matches. Rows may omit the clone size; those that give it use once, few, many or a size class.

TRBJ1-1 | TRBV29-1 | TRBD1 | - | TGCAGCGTGATAGGACAGGCCCTAGGCACTGAAGCTTTCTTT | CSVIGQALGTEAFF
TRBJ2-1 | TRBV12-5 | TRBD1 | - | TGTGCTAGTGGGGATGACCGGGACAGGGGTTCGATTGAGCAGTTCTTC | CASGDDRDRGSIEQFF
TRBJ1-2 | TRBV7-2 | - | - | TGTGCCAGCAGCTTAGCGTTCAGCGGCTATGGCTACACCTTC | CASSLAFSGYGYTF
TRBJ2-2 | TRBV11-3 | - | - | TGTGCCAGCAGCCTTATCGGACAAAACACCGGGGAGCTGTTTTTT | CASSLIGQNTGELFF
TRBJ2-2 | TRBV5-8 | TRBD1 | - | TGTGCCAGCAGCTTTAGTCAGGGGGCAATCGGGGAGCTGTTTTTT | CASSFSQGAIGELFF
TRBJ1-3 | TRBV6-5 | - | once | TGTGCCAGCAGATTCGACAGAGACTCTGGAAACACCATATATTTT | CASRFDRDSGNTIYF
TRBJ2-3 | TRBV5-1 | - | few | TGCGCCAGCAGCTTGGCAGATACGCAGTATTTT | CASSLADTQYF
TRBJ2-5 | TRBV2 | - | - | TGTGCCAGCAGGGGCCAAGAGACCCAGTACTTC | CASRGQETQYF
TRBJ2-5 | TRBV28 | - | - | TGTGCCAGCAGTGCAGTGCGAGAGACCCAGTACTTC | CASSAVRETQYF
TRBJ1-5 | TRBV30 | - | - | TGTGCCTGGAGTGTAAGGAAGAATCAGCCCCAGCATTTT | CAWSVRKNQPQHF
TRBJ1-2 | TRBV25-1 | TRBD1 | - | TGTGCCAGCAGTAAGGACAGGGACCATGGCTACACCTTC | CASSKDRDHGYTF
TRBJ1-6 | TRBV6-5 | TRBD1 | - | TGTGCCAGCAAGACCCAGGGGGAGTATAATTCACCCCTCCACTTT | CASKTQGEYNSPLHF
TRBJ2-1 | TRBV19 | TRBD2 | - | TGTGCCAGTAAGGTGACAGGGACTAGCCGAGAGCAGTTCTTC | CASKVTGTSREQFF
TRBJ2-7 | TRBV29-1 | - | few | TGCAGCGTTGTAGGGGATTCCTACGAGCAGTACTTC | CSVVGDSYEQYF
TRBJ2-5 | TRBV4-1 | - | - | TGCGCCAGCAGCCAAATCGGGCCGGGAGAGACCCAGTACTTC | CASSQIGPGETQYF
TRBJ1-1 | TRBV15 | - | - | TGTGCCACCAGCAGAGTGAGGACTGAAGCTTTCTTT | CATSRVRTEAFF
TRBJ2-7 | TRBV7-9 | - | - | TGTGCCAGCAGCTTGGCCAACGGTTTCTCCTACGAGCAGTACTTC | CASSLANGFSYEQYF
TRBJ1-6 | TRBV2 | - | - | TGTGCCAGCCGGGGGAGGGACGGATATAATTCACCCCTCCACTTT | CASRGRDGYNSPLHF
TRBJ2-1 | TRBV4-1 | TRBD2 | - | TGCGCCAGCAGCCAAGATCCTAGCGGGGGGTCCTACAATGAGCAGTTCTTC | CASSQDPSGGSYNEQFF
TRBJ2-3 | TRBV28 | - | - | TGTGCCAGCAGCTCCCCTGGAGGGGTGGCCACAGATACGCAGTATTTT | CASSSPGGVATDTQYF
TRBJ1-1 | TRBV30 | - | - | TGTGCCTGGAGTGTACGTTGGAACACTGAAGCTTTCTTT | CAWSVRWNTEAFF
TRBJ1-5 | TRBV7-2 | TRBD1 | - | TGTGCCAGCAGCTTAGGAGGGGGCGAGGGCAATCAGCCCCAGCATTTT | CASSLGGGEGNQPQHF
TRBJ2-7 | TRBV11-2 | - | - | TGTGCCAGCAGCTTAAGTCCGAACTCCTACGAGCAGTACTTC | CASSLSPNSYEQYF
TRBJ1-2 | TRBV29-1 | - | few | TGCAGCGTTGGGGGAGGGATCTATGGCTACACCTTC | CSVGGGIYGYTF
TRBJ1-6 | TRBV7-9 | - | - | TGTGCCAGCAGCGGACACGGACAGAGAAATTCACCCCTCCACTTT | CASSGHGQRNSPLHF
TRBJ1-4 | TRBV11-3 | - | few | TGTGCCAGCGGAAATTCACCAACTAATGAAAAACTGTTTTTT | CASGNSPTNEKLFF
TRBJ2-3 | TRBV30 | TRBD2 | - | TGTGCCTGGAGACTAGCGGGGGGGCCAGATACGCAGTATTTT | CAWRLAGGPDTQYF
TRBJ2-2 | TRBV19 | TRBD2 | - | TGTGCCAGTAGTAGGGGCCGCGGGGGACCGAACACCGGGGAGCTGTTTTTT | CASSRGRGGPNTGELFF
TRBJ1-4 | TRBV7-9 | TRBD1 | - | TGTGCCAGCAGCTTATGGGACAGGGGAGAAAAACTGTTTTTT | CASSLWDRGEKLFF
TRBJ2-1 | TRBV27 | TRBD1 | - | TGTGCCACATGTACTGGGACAGGGAACTACAATGAGCAGTTCTTC | CATCTGTGNYNEQFF
TRBJ1-4 | TRBV5-1 | TRBD1 | - | TGCGCCAGCAGCTTGGTTCAGGGGGCAGGGACGAATGAAAAACTGTTTTTT | CASSLVQGAGTNEKLFF
TRBJ1-2 | TRBV6-1 | - | few | TGTGCCAGCAGTGACCTCGGGCAGGGAAAAAGCTATGGCTACACCTTC | CASSDLGQGKSYGYTF
TRBJ2-7 | TRBV29-1 | - | few | TGCAGCGCGAACCGGGACGGGACCTACGAGCAGTACTTC | CSANRDGTYEQYF
TRBJ2-5 | TRBV5-1 | - | - | TGCGCCAGCAGCTTGGCCGGGGCAGAATCCCAGTACTTC | CASSLAGAESQYF
TRBJ1-1 | TRBV29-1 | - | - | TGCAGCGTGCGGGGGCTCATGAACACTGAAGCTTTCTTT | CSVRGLMNTEAFF
TRBJ2-3 | TRBV5-4 | - | - | TGTGCCAGCAGCTGGGACACAAGCACAGATACGCAGTATTTT | CASSWDTSTDTQYF